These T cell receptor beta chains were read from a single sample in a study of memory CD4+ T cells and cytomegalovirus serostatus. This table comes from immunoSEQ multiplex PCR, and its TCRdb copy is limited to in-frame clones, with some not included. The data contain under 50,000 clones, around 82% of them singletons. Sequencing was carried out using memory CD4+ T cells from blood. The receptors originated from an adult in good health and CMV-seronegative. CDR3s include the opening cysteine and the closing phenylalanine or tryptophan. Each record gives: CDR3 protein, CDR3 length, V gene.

cdr3_aa: CASSNPRDSNVINSDTQYF
cdr3_length: 19
v_call: TRBV7-2

cdr3_aa: CASSPGVHWGEKLFF
cdr3_length: 15
v_call: TRBV5-1

cdr3_aa: CSLYGATEAFF
cdr3_length: 11
v_call: TRBV20-1

cdr3_aa: CASSLEAGGPDQETQYF
cdr3_length: 17
v_call: TRBV5-5

cdr3_aa: CASSSGTGNNEQYF
cdr3_length: 14
v_call: TRBV7-9

cdr3_aa: CASSDSWGNEQFF
cdr3_length: 13
v_call: TRBV6-4

cdr3_aa: CASSLGDINIQYF
cdr3_length: 13
v_call: TRBV5-1

cdr3_aa: CSVARLAGGSDTQYF
cdr3_length: 15
v_call: TRBV29-1

cdr3_aa: CASSPGGGEITEAFF
cdr3_length: 15
v_call: TRBV5-1

cdr3_aa: CASSSNPSGAYNEQFF
cdr3_length: 16
v_call: TRBV7-3

cdr3_aa: CASSFDGTGGEKLFF
cdr3_length: 15
v_call: TRBV5-4

cdr3_aa: CASSVAVSSYEQYF
cdr3_length: 14
v_call: TRBV2

cdr3_aa: CASRFQETQYF
cdr3_length: 11
v_call: TRBV5-1

cdr3_aa: CASSYGSETQYF
cdr3_length: 12
v_call: TRBV5-1

cdr3_aa: CASSQMRAGSYTEAFF
cdr3_length: 16
v_call: TRBV18

cdr3_aa: CASSLGQGGDTQYF
cdr3_length: 14
v_call: TRBV7-9

cdr3_aa: CASSLIKGRLNTEAFF
cdr3_length: 16
v_call: TRBV7-8

cdr3_aa: CASSKDSSDLYGYTF
cdr3_length: 15
v_call: TRBV6-6

cdr3_aa: CASSYRGSGMADTQYF
cdr3_length: 16
v_call: TRBV11-2

cdr3_aa: CASSGTGAAYNEQFF
cdr3_length: 15
v_call: TRBV7-9

cdr3_aa: CASSPDTNTEAFF
cdr3_length: 13
v_call: TRBV9

cdr3_aa: CASSHGQLSGANVLTF
cdr3_length: 16
v_call: TRBV4-3

cdr3_aa: CASSFPPTGAFYGYTF
cdr3_length: 16
v_call: TRBV6-6

cdr3_aa: CSVAPLTEAFF
cdr3_length: 11
v_call: TRBV29-1

cdr3_aa: CASSSTGGQAFF
cdr3_length: 12
v_call: TRBV9

cdr3_aa: CASRGTAKETQYF
cdr3_length: 13
v_call: TRBV6-4

cdr3_aa: CASSPDRGETQYF
cdr3_length: 13
v_call: TRBV6-4

cdr3_aa: CASSLDPGAISGNTIYF
cdr3_length: 17
v_call: TRBV7-2

cdr3_aa: CASSLSPGGQTNEKLFF
cdr3_length: 17
v_call: TRBV5-1

cdr3_aa: CATSRGGRTETQYF
cdr3_length: 14
v_call: TRBV15

cdr3_aa: CASSSLGGSNTGELFF
cdr3_length: 16
v_call: TRBV5-5

cdr3_aa: CASSFGASTDTQYF
cdr3_length: 14
v_call: TRBV6-6

cdr3_aa: CASSQQGASQPQHF
cdr3_length: 14
v_call: TRBV7-8

cdr3_aa: CATTGTSAYNEQFF
cdr3_length: 14
v_call: TRBV10-3

cdr3_aa: CASSSGGGYEQYF
cdr3_length: 13
v_call: TRBV5-6

cdr3_aa: CASSFTGNYGYTF
cdr3_length: 13
v_call: TRBV28

cdr3_aa: CASSKSPGNNSPLHF
cdr3_length: 15
v_call: TRBV7-9

cdr3_aa: CATSRDGSPSNEQFF
cdr3_length: 15
v_call: TRBV15

cdr3_aa: CASSRNGGAWGTDTQYF
cdr3_length: 17
v_call: TRBV7-2

cdr3_aa: CASSPRQGGNSPLHF
cdr3_length: 15
v_call: TRBV7-2

cdr3_aa: CASSLRGPNTEAFF
cdr3_length: 14
v_call: TRBV7-2

cdr3_aa: CASSRASRSGAEAFF
cdr3_length: 15
v_call: TRBV6-5

cdr3_aa: CASRNDYSPLHF
cdr3_length: 12
v_call: TRBV2

cdr3_aa: CSVDRGLGTEAFF
cdr3_length: 13
v_call: TRBV29-1

cdr3_aa: CASSVGGDTAGEQYF
cdr3_length: 15
v_call: TRBV9

cdr3_aa: CASRPPGQGNYGYTF
cdr3_length: 15
v_call: TRBV6-5

cdr3_aa: CAWSVKIAGANVLTF
cdr3_length: 15
v_call: TRBV30

cdr3_aa: CASSLWGQGRNEQYF
cdr3_length: 15
v_call: TRBV5-6

cdr3_aa: CASSLRQGSYNSPLHF
cdr3_length: 16
v_call: TRBV5-6